This T cell receptor (beta chain) derives from a study of molecular identifiers for immune sequencing clone quantification. TCRdb independently ran MiXCR on the PCR reads; one entry per CDR3 protein. The sample records around 480,000 distinct CDR3 sequences, about 20% being singletons. Losses at the gene ends were 6 bases for V and 2 bases for J; bases not matched to a gene: 4. CDR1 and CDR2 (germline): SGHTA, FQGNSA. This CDR3 comprises 15 residues. A few counts support this clonotype. The origin of this receptor is a human donor in good health. Some libraries in this study had Jurkat cell RNA spiked in. Material: naive CD8+ T cells from blood, with Jurkat cell RNA spiked in. Described subset: FACS-sorted CD8+CD4-CCR7+CD45RA+ naive T cells. This chain joins TRBV7-2 and TRBJ2-7; TRBD2 aligns across 13 bases. The CDR3 DNA reads TGTGCCAGCAGGCCGGGGACTAGCGGGACCTACGAGCAGTACTTC. Its translation is CASRPGTSGTYEQYF.